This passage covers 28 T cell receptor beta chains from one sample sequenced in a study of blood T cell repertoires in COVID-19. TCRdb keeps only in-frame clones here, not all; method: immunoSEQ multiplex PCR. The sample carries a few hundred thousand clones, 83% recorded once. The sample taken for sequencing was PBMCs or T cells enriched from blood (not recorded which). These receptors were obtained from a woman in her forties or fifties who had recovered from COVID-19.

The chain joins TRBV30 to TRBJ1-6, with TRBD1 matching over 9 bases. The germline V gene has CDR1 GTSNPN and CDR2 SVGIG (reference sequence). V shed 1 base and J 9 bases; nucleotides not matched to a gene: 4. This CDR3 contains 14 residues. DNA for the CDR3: TGTGCCTGGAGTGGGGGACAGGGCGGTTCACCCCTCCACTTT. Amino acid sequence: CAWSGGQGGSPLHF.

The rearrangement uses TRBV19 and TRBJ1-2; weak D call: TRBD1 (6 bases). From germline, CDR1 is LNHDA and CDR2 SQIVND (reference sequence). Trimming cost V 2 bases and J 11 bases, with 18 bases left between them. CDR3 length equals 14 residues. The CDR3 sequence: CASSISRGQRGYTF. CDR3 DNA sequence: TGTGCCAGTAGTATATCTCGCGGACAGAGGGGGTACACCTTC.

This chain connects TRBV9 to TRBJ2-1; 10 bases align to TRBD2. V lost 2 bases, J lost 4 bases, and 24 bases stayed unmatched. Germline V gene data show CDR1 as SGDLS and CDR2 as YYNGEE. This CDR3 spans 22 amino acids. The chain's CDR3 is CASSVSLGFSGRAVGVYNEQFF. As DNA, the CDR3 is TGTGCCAGCAGCGTTAGCTTGGGTTTCAGCGGGAGGGCGGTGGGGGTATACAATGAGCAGTTCTTC.

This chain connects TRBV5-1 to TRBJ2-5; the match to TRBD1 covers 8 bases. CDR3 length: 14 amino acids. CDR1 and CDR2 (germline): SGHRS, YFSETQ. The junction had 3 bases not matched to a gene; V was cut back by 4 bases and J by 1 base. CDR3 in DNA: TGCGCCAGCAGCGCGGGACAGGCCCAAGAGACCCAGTACTTC. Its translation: CASSAGQAQETQYF.

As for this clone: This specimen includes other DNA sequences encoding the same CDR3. CDR3 sequence: CASRSYNEQFF. The CDR3 DNA is TGTGCCAGCAGGAGCTACAATGAGCAGTTCTTC. This rearrangement joins TRBV12-3 or TRBV12-4 to TRBJ2-1; D gene ambiguous. The CDR3 contains 11 residues. Trimming took 6 bases from V and 3 from J, leaving 3 bases between them.

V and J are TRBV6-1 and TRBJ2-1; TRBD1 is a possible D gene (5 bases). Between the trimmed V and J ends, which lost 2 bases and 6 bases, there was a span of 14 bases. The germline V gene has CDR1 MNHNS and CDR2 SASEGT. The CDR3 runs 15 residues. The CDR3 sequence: CASSESRVTGNEQFF. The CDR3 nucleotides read TGTGCCAGCAGTGAAAGCAGGGTAACTGGCAATGAGCAGTTCTTC.

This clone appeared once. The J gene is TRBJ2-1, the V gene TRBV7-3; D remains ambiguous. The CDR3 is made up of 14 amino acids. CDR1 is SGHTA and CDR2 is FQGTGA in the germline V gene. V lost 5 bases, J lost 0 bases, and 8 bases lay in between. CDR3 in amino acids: CASSPRSSYNEQFF. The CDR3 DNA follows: TGTGCCAGCAGCCCCAGAAGCTCCTACAATGAGCAGTTCTTC.

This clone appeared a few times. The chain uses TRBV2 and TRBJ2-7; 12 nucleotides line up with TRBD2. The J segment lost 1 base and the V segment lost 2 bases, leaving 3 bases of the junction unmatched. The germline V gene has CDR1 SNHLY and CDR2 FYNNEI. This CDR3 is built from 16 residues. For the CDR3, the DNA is TGTGCCAGCAGTGAACCACTAGCGGGAGGATCCTACGAGCAGTACTTC. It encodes CASSEPLAGGSYEQYF.

CDR3 in amino acids: CAWTEPWAHYTF. In DNA form, the CDR3 reads TGTGCCTGGACTGAACCTTGGGCCCATTACACCTTC. The gene calls are TRBV30 and TRBJ1-2; D not resolved. Trimming left V 4 bases short and J 11 bases short, with 17 bases between. The CDR3 sequence is 12 residues long. Germline V gives CDR1 GTSNPN, CDR2 SVGIG (reference sequence).

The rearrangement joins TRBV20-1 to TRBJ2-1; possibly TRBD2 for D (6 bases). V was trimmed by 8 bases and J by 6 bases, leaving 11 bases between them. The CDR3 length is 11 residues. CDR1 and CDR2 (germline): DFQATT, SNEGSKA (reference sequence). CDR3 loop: CSKTRGNEQFF. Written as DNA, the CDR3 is TGCAGTAAGACTAGAGGCAATGAGCAGTTCTTC.

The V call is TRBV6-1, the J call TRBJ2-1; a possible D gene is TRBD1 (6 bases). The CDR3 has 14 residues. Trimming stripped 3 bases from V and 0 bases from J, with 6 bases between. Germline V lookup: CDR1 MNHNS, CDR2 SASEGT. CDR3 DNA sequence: TGTGCCAGCAGTGAGGACAGCTCCTACAATGAGCAGTTCTTC. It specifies CASSEDSSYNEQFF.

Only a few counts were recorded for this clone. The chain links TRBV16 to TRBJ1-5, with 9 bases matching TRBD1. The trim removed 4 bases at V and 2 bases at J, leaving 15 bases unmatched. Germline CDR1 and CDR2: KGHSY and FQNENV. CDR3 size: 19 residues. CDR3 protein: CASSLTSGTGKVGNQPQHF. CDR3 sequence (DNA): TGTGCCAGCAGCCTCACGTCCGGGACAGGGAAAGTAGGCAATCAGCCCCAGCATTTT.

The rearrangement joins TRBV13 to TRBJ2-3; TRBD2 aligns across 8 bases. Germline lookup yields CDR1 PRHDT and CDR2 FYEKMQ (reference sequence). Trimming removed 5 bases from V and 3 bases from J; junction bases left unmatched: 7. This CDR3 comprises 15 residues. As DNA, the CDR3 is TGTGCCAGCAGCGGCCGGGGGGGCCCGACAGATACGCAGTATTTT. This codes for CASSGRGGPTDTQYF.

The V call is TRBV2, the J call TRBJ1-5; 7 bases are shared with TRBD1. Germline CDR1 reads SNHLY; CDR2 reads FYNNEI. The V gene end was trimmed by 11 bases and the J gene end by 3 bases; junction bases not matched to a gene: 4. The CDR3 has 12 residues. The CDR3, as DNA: TGTGCCGGGGGACAGCTCAATCAGCCCCAGCATTTT. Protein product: CAGGQLNQPQHF.

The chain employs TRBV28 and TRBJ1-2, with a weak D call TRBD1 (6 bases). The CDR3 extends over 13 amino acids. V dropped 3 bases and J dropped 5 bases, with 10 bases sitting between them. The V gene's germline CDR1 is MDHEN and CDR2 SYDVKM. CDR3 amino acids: CASSLSQGYGYTF. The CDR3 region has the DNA TGTGCCAGCAGTTTGAGTCAGGGGTATGGCTACACCTTC.

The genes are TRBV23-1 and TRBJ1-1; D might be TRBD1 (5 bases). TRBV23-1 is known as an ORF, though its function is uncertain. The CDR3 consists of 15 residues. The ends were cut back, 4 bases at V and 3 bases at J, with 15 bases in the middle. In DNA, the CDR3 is TGCGCCAGCAGTCGGAGGAGGGGTATGCACACTGAAGCTTTCTTT. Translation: CASSRRRGMHTEAFF.

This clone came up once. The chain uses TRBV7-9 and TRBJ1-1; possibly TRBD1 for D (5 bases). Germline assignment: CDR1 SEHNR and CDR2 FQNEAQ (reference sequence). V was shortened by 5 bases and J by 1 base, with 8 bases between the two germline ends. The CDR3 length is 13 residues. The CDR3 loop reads CASSADRNTEAFF. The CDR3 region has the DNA TGTGCCAGCAGCGCCGACAGGAACACTGAAGCTTTCTTT.

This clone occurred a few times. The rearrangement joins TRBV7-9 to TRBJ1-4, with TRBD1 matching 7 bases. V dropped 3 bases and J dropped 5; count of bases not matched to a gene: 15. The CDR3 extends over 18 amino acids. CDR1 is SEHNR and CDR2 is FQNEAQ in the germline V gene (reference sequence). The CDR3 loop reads CASSFLNLGQERNEKLFF. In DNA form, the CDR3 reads TGTGCCAGCAGCTTCCTAAACCTTGGACAGGAGAGGAATGAAAAACTGTTTTTT.

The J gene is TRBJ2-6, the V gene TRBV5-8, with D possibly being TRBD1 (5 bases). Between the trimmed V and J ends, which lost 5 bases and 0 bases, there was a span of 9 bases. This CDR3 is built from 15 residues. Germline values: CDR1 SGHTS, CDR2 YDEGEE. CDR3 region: CASRPTVSGANVLTF. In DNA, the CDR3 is TGTGCCAGCAGACCGACAGTCTCTGGGGCCAACGTCCTGACTTTC.

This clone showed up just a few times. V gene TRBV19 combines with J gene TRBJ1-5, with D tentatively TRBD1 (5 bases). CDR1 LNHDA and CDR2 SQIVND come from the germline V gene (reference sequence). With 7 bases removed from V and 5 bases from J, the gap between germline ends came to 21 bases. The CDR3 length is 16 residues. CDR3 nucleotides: TGTGCCAGTAACCCACGACAGACATCCTTCCATCAGCCCCAGCATTTT. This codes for CASNPRQTSFHQPQHF. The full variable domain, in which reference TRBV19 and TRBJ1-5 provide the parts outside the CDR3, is DGGITQSPKYLFRKEGQNVTLSCEQNLNHDAMYWYRQDPGQGLRLIYYSQIVNDFQKGDIAEGYSVSREKKESFPLTVTSAQKNPTAFYLCASNPRQTSFHQPQHFGDGTRLSIL.

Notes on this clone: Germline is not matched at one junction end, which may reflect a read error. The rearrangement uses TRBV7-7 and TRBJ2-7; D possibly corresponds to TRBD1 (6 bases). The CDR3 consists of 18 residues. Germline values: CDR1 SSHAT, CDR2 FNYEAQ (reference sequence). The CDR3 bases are TGTGCTAGCAGCTTTACTAGGGGGTCCCGTTCCCAATTCTACGAGCAGTACTTC. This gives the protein CASSFTRGSRSQFYEQYF.

DNA for the CDR3: TGTGCCAGAGGGGGAACGGATGGCTACACCTTC. This sequence encodes CARGGTDGYTF. This chain uses TRBV2 with TRBJ1-2; possible D gene TRBD1, 6 bases. Trimming shortened V by 9 bases and J by 6 bases, and 11 bases separated the two germline ends. The V gene's germline CDR1 is SNHLY and CDR2 FYNNEI. The CDR3 consists of 11 residues.

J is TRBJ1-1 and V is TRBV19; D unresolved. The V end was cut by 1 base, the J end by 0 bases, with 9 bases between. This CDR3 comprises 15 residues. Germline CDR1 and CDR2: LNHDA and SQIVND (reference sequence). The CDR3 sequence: CASSIGPAMNTEAFF. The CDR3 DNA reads TGTGCCAGTAGTATAGGCCCCGCGATGAACACTGAAGCTTTCTTT.

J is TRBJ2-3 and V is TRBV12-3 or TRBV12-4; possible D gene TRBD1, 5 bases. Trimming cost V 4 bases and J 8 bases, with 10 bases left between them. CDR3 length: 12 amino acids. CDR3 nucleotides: TGTGCCAGCAGTTACCTTAGGGGTACGCAGTATTTT. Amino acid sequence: CASSYLRGTQYF.

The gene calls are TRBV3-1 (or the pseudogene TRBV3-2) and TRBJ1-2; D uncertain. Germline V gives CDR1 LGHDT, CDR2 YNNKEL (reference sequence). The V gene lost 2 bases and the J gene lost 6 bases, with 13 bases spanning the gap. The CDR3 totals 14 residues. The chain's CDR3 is CASSQRAGSNGYTF. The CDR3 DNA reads TGTGCCAGCAGCCAACGTGCGGGAAGTAATGGCTACACCTTC.

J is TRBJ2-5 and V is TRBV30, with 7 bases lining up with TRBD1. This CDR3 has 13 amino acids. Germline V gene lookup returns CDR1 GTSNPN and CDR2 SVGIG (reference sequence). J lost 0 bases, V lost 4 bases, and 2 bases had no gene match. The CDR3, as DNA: TGTGCCTGGACGGGACAGCACCAAGAGACCCAGTACTTC. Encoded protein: CAWTGQHQETQYF.

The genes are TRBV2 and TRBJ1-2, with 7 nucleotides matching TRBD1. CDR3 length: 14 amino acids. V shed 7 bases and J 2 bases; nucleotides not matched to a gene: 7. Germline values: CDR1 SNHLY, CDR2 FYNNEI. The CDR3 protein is CASKRDRENYGYTF. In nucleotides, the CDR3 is TGTGCCAGCAAAAGAGACAGGGAGAACTATGGCTACACCTTC.

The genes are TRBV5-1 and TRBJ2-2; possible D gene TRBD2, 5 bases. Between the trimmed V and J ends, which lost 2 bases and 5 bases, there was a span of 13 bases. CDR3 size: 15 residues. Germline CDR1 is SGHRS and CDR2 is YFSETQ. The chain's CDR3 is CASSFEGWETGELFF. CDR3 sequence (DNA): TGCGCCAGCAGCTTCGAGGGATGGGAAACCGGGGAGCTGTTTTTT.